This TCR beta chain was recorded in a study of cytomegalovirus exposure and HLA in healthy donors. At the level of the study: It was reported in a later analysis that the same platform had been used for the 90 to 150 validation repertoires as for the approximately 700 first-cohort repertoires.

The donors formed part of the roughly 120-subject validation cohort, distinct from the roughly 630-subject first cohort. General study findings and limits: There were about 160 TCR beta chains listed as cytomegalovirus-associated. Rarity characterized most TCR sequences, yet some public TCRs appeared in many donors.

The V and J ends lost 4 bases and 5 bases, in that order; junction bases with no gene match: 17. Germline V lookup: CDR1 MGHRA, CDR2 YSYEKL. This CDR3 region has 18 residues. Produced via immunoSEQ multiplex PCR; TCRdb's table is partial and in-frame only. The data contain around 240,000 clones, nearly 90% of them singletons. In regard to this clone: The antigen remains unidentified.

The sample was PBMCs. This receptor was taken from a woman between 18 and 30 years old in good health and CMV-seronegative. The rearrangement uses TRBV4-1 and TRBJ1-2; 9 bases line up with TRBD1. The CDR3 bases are TGCGCCAGCAGCCCCCTACCGGGACAGGGAGACTTCGGGTATGGCTACACCTTC. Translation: CASSPLPGQGDFGYGYTF.